The 30 T cell receptor beta chains below were found in one sample sequenced in a study of brain T cells in children with intractable seizures. Clones were read by immunoSEQ multiplex PCR, and TCRdb kept only the in-frame ones, dropping some. Found here are roughly 120,000 clones, around 94% of them singletons; the top ten hold roughly 4%. The material sequenced was peripheral blood, taken at surgery. All receptors come from a boy younger than two with hemimegalencephaly and intractable seizures.

The CDR3 region is CASSQTGQKNYGYTF. The CDR3, as DNA: TGTGCCAGCAGCCAGACGGGACAGAAGAACTATGGCTACACCTTC. The rearrangement uses TRBV11-2 and TRBJ1-2; 7 bases align to TRBD1. The length of the CDR3 is 15 residues. The V segment lost 5 bases and the J segment 2 bases; nucleotides outside the gene matches: 8. Germline-derived CDR1 and CDR2 are SGHAT and FQNNGV.

This clone was detected once. Other nucleotide sequences in the sample specify the same CDR3. The CDR3 DNA sequence: TGTGCCAGCAGTTTGGGCAATCAGCCCCAGCATTTT. Translated: CASSLGNQPQHF. This sequence joins TRBV28 and TRBJ1-5; D is undetermined. This CDR3 contains 12 residues. CDR1 MDHEN and CDR2 SYDVKM come from the germline V gene. V lost 3 bases to trimming and J lost 2 bases, with 2 bases between them. Looking up the rest from reference TRBV28 and TRBJ1-5 gives the full variable domain: DVKVTQSSRYLVKRTGEKVFLECVQDMDHENMFWYRQDPGLGLRLIYFSYDVKMKEKGDIPEGYSVSREKKERFSLILESASTNQTSMYLCASSLGNQPQHFGDGTRLSIL.

The CDR3 sequence is CASSPIAGVSEQYF. CDR3 in DNA: TGTGCCAGCTCACCCATAGCGGGAGTTAGTGAGCAGTACTTC. The chain combines TRBV18 with TRBJ2-7, with 9 positions matching TRBD2. Germline assignment: CDR1 KGHSH and CDR2 LQKENI. V dropped 3 bases and J dropped 7; count of bases not matched to a gene: 7. The CDR3 spans 14 residues. Drawing the rest from reference TRBV18 and TRBJ2-7, the complete variable domain is NAGVMQNPRHLVRRRGQEARLRCSPMKGHSHVYWYRQLPEEGLKFMVYLQKENIIDESGMPKERFSAEFPKEGPSILRIQQVVRGDSAAYFCASSPIAGVSEQYFGPGTRLTVT.

V is TRBV10-3 and J is TRBJ2-2; 11 bases fit TRBD1. Per the germline V gene, CDR1 is ENHRY and CDR2 is SYGVKD. V shed 7 bases, J shed 4 bases, and the junction held 2 bases outside the gene matches. The CDR3 is made up of 14 amino acids. The CDR3: CAITGTGGTGELFF. The DNA for the CDR3 is TGTGCCATCACCGGGACAGGGGGCACCGGGGAGCTGTTTTTT.

The V call is TRBV7-8, the J call TRBJ2-7; TRBD1 aligns across 11 bases. In germline, CDR1 is SGHVS, CDR2 FQNEAQ. Trimming cost V 5 bases and J 3 bases; bases outside gene matches: 6. The CDR3 covers 15 residues. The CDR3 DNA reads TGTGCCAGCAGCACCGGACAGGGGGCAGGCTACGAGCAGTACTTC. Translating it yields CASSTGQGAGYEQYF. The variable domain in full, completed from reference TRBV7-8 and TRBJ2-7, reads GAGVSQSPRYKVAKRGQDVALRCDPISGHVSLFWYQQALGQGPEFLTYFQNEAQLDKSGLPSDRFFAERPEGSVSTLKIQRTQQEDSAVYLCASSTGQGAGYEQYFGPGTRLTVT.

The chain joins TRBV13 to TRBJ2-1; no reliable D call. Germline V gene sequence: CDR1 PRHDT, CDR2 FYEKMQ (reference sequence). V lost 0 bases and J 1 base, leaving 7 bases between the germline ends. The CDR3 sequence is 15 residues long. The CDR3 nucleotides are TGTGCCAGCAGCTTAGGGCCGCTTTCCTACAATGAGCAGTTCTTC. Amino acids: CASSLGPLSYNEQFF.

The gene calls are TRBV6-5 and TRBJ2-7, with 7 positions matching TRBD1. Trimming cost V 0 bases and J 3 bases; bases outside gene matches: 2. Germline V gene data show CDR1 as MNHEY and CDR2 as SVGAGI. The CDR3 covers 14 residues. The DNA for the CDR3 is TGTGCCAGCAGTTACTCGTCAGGGGGCTACGAGCAGTACTTC. Translated, it gives CASSYSSGGYEQYF.

The chain links TRBV9 to TRBJ2-7; 8 positions match TRBD1. Germline CDR1 reads SGDLS; CDR2 reads YYNGEE. V was clipped by 5 bases and J by 6 bases; unmatched bases: 7. The CDR3 spans 13 residues. The CDR3 region has the DNA TGTGCCAGCAGTCGGACAGGGTCCCTCGAGCAGTACTTC. Protein sequence: CASSRTGSLEQYF.

V gene TRBV28 combines with J gene TRBJ1-5; 7 positions match TRBD1. V shed 6 bases, J shed 3 bases, and the junction held 8 bases outside the gene matches. Germline V lookup: CDR1 MDHEN, CDR2 SYDVKM. The CDR3 has 15 residues. This CDR3 is CASSNRDSDNQPQHF. The CDR3 nucleotides are TGTGCCAGCAGCAACCGGGACAGTGACAATCAGCCCCAGCATTTT.

CDR3: CATSDHAAGRGSGANVLTF. DNA for the CDR3: TGTGCCACCAGTGATCATGCGGCGGGGCGAGGCTCTGGGGCCAACGTCCTGACTTTC. The rearrangement joins TRBV24-1 to TRBJ2-6; D might be TRBD2 (6 bases). Germline V CDR1 and CDR2: KGHDR, SFDVKD. Trimming pared 3 bases from V and 0 bases from J, leaving 17 bases between. The CDR3 length is 19 residues.

V is TRBV20-1 and J is TRBJ2-5; 7 nucleotides match TRBD1. The CDR3 has 14 residues. V shed 3 bases, J shed 1 base, and the junction held 5 bases outside the gene matches. Germline values: CDR1 DFQATT, CDR2 SNEGSKA (reference sequence). The CDR3 sequence: CSASPGQAQETQYF. The CDR3 nucleotides are TGCAGTGCTAGTCCCGGACAGGCCCAAGAGACCCAGTACTTC.

DNA of the CDR3: TGTGCCAGTAGTGTAGGGACACCGCAGCCCCAGCATTTT. Translating gives CASSVGTPQPQHF. The genes are TRBV19 and TRBJ1-5; possible D gene TRBD1, 6 bases. Germline CDR1 LNHDA, CDR2 SQIVND (reference sequence). CDR3 length: 13 amino acids. The V end lost 5 bases, the J end lost 7 bases, and 12 bases lay between the germline ends. Full variable domain (rest looked up from reference TRBV19 and TRBJ1-5): DGGITQSPKYLFRKEGQNVTLSCEQNLNHDAMYWYRQDPGQGLRLIYYSQIVNDFQKGDIAEGYSVSREKKESFPLTVTSAQKNPTAFYLCASSVGTPQPQHFGDGTRLSIL.

The rearrangement joins TRBV9 to TRBJ1-1, with 8 bases matching TRBD1. This CDR3 spans 12 amino acids. V was clipped by 2 bases and J by 8 bases; unmatched bases: 2. CDR1 is SGDLS, CDR2 YYNGEE, per germline. CDR3 bases: TGTGCCAGCAGCGTCGGGACAGGAGAAGCTTTCTTT. It yields the protein CASSVGTGEAFF. The whole variable domain, filled in from reference TRBV9 and TRBJ1-1, reads DSGVTQTPKHLITATGQRVTLRCSPRSGDLSVYWYQQSLDQGLQFLIQYYNGEERAKGNILERFSAQQFPDLHSELNLSSLELGDSALYFCASSVGTGEAFFGQGTRLTVV.

The chain uses TRBV6-4 and TRBJ2-3, with 9 positions matching TRBD2. This CDR3 contains 15 residues. V lost 8 bases and J lost 1; bases outside the gene matches: 7. Germline-derived CDR1 and CDR2 are MRHNA and SNTAGT. CDR3 protein: CASVIAGEGTDTQYF. DNA for the CDR3: TGTGCCAGCGTTATAGCGGGAGAAGGCACAGATACGCAGTATTTT.

The chain carries TRBV6-2 or TRBV6-3 and TRBJ2-1; 10 bases match TRBD2. The CDR3 extends over 17 amino acids. CDR1 is MNHEY and CDR2 is SVGEGT in the germline V gene. Germline trimming cut 5 bases from V and 8 bases from J; bases unmatched to any gene: 15. The CDR3 here is CASSPGASGSLMDEQFF. CDR3 DNA: TGTGCCAGCAGTCCCGGGGCTAGCGGGAGCCTTATGGATGAGCAGTTCTTC.

V is TRBV14 and J is TRBJ2-7; the match to TRBD1 covers 8 bases. The J segment lost 0 bases and the V segment lost 0 bases, leaving 4 bases of the junction unmatched. CDR3 length equals 16 residues. Germline V lookup: CDR1 SGHDN, CDR2 FVKESK. The CDR3 is CASSQDGQGASYEQYF. The CDR3 coding sequence is TGTGCCAGCAGCCAAGATGGCCAGGGGGCCTCCTACGAGCAGTACTTC.

V gene TRBV5-4 combines with J gene TRBJ2-2; D tentatively fits TRBD1 or TRBD2 (6 bases each). V dropped 0 bases and J dropped 3 bases, with 15 bases sitting between them. There are 17 residues in the CDR3. Germline assignment: CDR1 SGHNT and CDR2 YYREEE (reference sequence). This CDR3 is CASSLEGGGFYTGELFF. CDR3 DNA sequence: TGTGCCAGCAGCTTGGAGGGGGGAGGATTTTACACCGGGGAGCTGTTTTTT.

This clone was counted between two and nine times. The chain combines TRBV1 with TRBJ2-7; the table's D call, TRBD1, was not checked against the DNA. TRBV1 is annotated as a pseudogene. The CDR3 totals 18 residues. Here the CDR3 reads CTSSQGQGGRLYPYEQYF. The CDR3 nucleotides are TGCACCAGCAGCCAAGGGCAGGGGGGCCGACTATATCCCTACGAGCAGTACTTC.

The rearrangement links TRBV14 to TRBJ1-6; a weak D match, TRBD1 (5 bases). CDR3 length: 15 amino acids. Trimming removed 0 bases at V and 5 bases at J, with 8 bases between. The germline V gene encodes CDR1 SGHDN and CDR2 FVKESK. The CDR3: CASSQDPGNNSPLHF. The CDR3 bases are TGTGCCAGCAGCCAAGATCCAGGGAATAATTCACCCCTCCACTTT.

The chain links TRBV9 to TRBJ2-1; D not resolved. The CDR3 contains 17 residues. Germline V CDR1 and CDR2: SGDLS, YYNGEE. The V and J ends lost 4 bases and 3 bases respectively, with 20 bases between them. In DNA form, the CDR3 reads TGTGCCAGCAGCTCCCGACTCTTCAGCGACGGCTACAATGAGCAGTTCTTC. Protein: CASSSRLFSDGYNEQFF.

This chain joins TRBV30 and TRBJ2-7; D gene uncertain. This CDR3 contains 13 residues. The germline gives CDR1 GTSNPN, CDR2 SVGIG (reference sequence). Trimming pared 4 bases from V and 2 bases from J, leaving 12 bases between. Here the CDR3 reads CAWNRAATYEQYF. The DNA for the CDR3 is TGTGCCTGGAATCGGGCGGCTACCTACGAGCAGTACTTC.

V is TRBV11-2 and J is TRBJ1-6; D perhaps matches TRBD1 (6 bases). This CDR3 is built from 15 residues. V lost 5 bases and J lost 8, with 16 bases in between. CDR1 SGHAT and CDR2 FQNNGV come from the germline V gene. This chain's CDR3 is CASSQLQGKDSPLHF. The CDR3 DNA is TGTGCCAGCAGCCAATTACAGGGAAAAGATTCACCCCTCCACTTT.

This rearrangement joins TRBV28 to TRBJ2-7; TRBD1 is a possible D gene (6 bases). Trimming took 4 bases from V and 4 from J, leaving 8 bases between them. The CDR3 has 12 amino acids. Germline V lookup: CDR1 MDHEN, CDR2 SYDVKM. CDR3 nucleotide sequence: TGTGCCAGCAGTTCTACAGGGTACGAGCAGTACTTC. It codes for CASSSTGYEQYF.

This chain uses TRBV18 with TRBJ2-7; TRBD1 might be the D (6 bases). The CDR3 contains 14 residues. V was pared by 1 base and J by 3 bases, with 10 bases between. In germline, CDR1 is KGHSH, CDR2 LQKENI. This chain's CDR3 is CASSPRQGSYEQYF. The DNA for the CDR3 is TGTGCCAGCTCACCACGGCAGGGGAGCTACGAGCAGTACTTC.

This clone appeared a single time. The chain links TRBV24-1 to TRBJ2-3; TRBD2 agrees at 7 bases. The ends lost 4 bases at V and 1 base at J; junction bases unmatched: 4. The CDR3 has 15 amino acids. Germline V gene data show CDR1 as KGHDR and CDR2 as SFDVKD. DNA of the CDR3: TGTGCCACCAGTGAACACACTAGCGGCACAGATACGCAGTATTTT. Protein sequence: CATSEHTSGTDTQYF.

V usage is TRBV19 and J usage is TRBJ1-5; 7 bases align to TRBD1. J gave up 0 bases and V 5 bases, and 10 bases lay outside the gene matches. The V gene's germline CDR1 is LNHDA and CDR2 SQIVND (reference sequence). The CDR3 covers 17 residues. This chain's CDR3 is CASSHVLGQDSNQPQHF. CDR3 coding DNA: TGTGCCAGTAGTCACGTACTTGGACAGGATAGCAATCAGCCCCAGCATTTT.

The rearrangement uses TRBV3-1 (or the pseudogene TRBV3-2) and TRBJ2-7, with TRBD1 identical over 9 bases. The germline V gene has CDR1 LGHDT and CDR2 YNNKEL (reference sequence). This CDR3 has 14 amino acids. J gave up 3 bases and V 4 bases, and 4 bases lay outside the gene matches. The CDR3 is CASSLGQGSYEQYF. The CDR3 DNA reads as TGTGCCAGCAGCCTAGGACAGGGGAGCTACGAGCAGTACTTC.

J is TRBJ2-3 and V is TRBV15; 7 bases fit TRBD1. V trimming: 3 bases; J trimming: 0 bases; junction bases outside the gene matches: 6. This CDR3 comprises 16 residues. The germline CDR1 and CDR2 sequences are LNHNV and YYDKDF (reference sequence). CDR3 nucleotide sequence: TGTGCCACCAGCAGGTACAGGGGTACCAGCACAGATACGCAGTATTTT. Protein: CATSRYRGTSTDTQYF.

The V call is TRBV28, the J call TRBJ1-1; D call uncertain. The germline CDR1 and CDR2 sequences are MDHEN and SYDVKM. The V gene lost 8 bases and the J gene lost 8 bases, with 21 bases spanning the gap. The CDR3 spans 14 residues. The CDR3 is CASLTAGFLEEAFF. In DNA, the CDR3 is TGTGCCAGCCTCACCGCGGGGTTTTTAGAGGAAGCTTTCTTT.

The chain combines TRBV27 with TRBJ2-1; D gene uncertain. CDR3 length: 16 amino acids. V gave up 1 base and J gave up 1 base, with 11 bases separating them. Germline V CDR1 and CDR2: MNHEY, SMNVEV (reference sequence). CDR3 in DNA: TGTGCCAGCAGTTTATTCAACCCGGAGTCCTACAATGAGCAGTTCTTC. This sequence encodes CASSLFNPESYNEQFF.